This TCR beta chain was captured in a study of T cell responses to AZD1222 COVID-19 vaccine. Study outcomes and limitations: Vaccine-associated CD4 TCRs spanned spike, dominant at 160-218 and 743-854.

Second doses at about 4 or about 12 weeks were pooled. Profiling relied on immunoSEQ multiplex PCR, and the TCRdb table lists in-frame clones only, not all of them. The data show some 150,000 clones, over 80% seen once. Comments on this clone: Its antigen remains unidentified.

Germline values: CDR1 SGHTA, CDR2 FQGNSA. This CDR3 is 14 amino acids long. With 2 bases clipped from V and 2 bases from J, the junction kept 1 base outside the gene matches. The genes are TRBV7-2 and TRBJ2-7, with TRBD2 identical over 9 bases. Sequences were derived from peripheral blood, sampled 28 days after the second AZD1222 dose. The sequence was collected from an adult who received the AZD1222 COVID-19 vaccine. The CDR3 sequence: CASSLLAGPYEQYF. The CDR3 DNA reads TGTGCCAGCAGCTTACTAGCGGGACCCTACGAGCAGTACTTC.